The 21 T cell receptor beta chains presented below share a single source sample, sequenced in a study of human T cells and chemical hapten exposure. Stated time point: patch test 2, 6 weeks after DPC sensitization. Sample treatment: therapeutic diphenylcyclopropenone sensitization with weekly scalp DPC. Each CDR3 protein gets one entry after TCRdb re-called the RACE reads with MiXCR. Counted here are about 350,000 distinct CDR3 sequences, more than 5% occurring once; the ten biggest clones make up roughly 5.4%. The sequences come from whole blood, collected in connection with sensitization to the hapten diphenylcyclopropenone (DPC). These receptors were taken from a woman between 18 and 29 years old with alopecia areata. Some clones in this sample may be carry-over from other donors' samples.

There are a few counts of this clonotype. The DNA of the CDR3 is TGTGCCAGCAGTCCACAAATGGATGGGGCCGGGGAGCTGTTTTTT. This sequence encodes CASSPQMDGAGELFF. This chain uses TRBV27 with TRBJ2-2; no definite D call. V lost 5 bases to trimming and J lost 6 bases, with 16 bases between them. Germline V gene data show CDR1 as MNHEY and CDR2 as SMNVEV (reference sequence). This CDR3 comprises 15 residues.

The chain is built from TRBV9 and TRBJ2-3, with 12 nucleotides matching TRBD1. V lost 5 bases and J lost 6; bases outside the gene matches: 7. Germline CDR1 SGDLS, CDR2 YYNGEE. This CDR3 comprises 15 residues. CDR3 residues: CASSHRDRGQDTQYF. The CDR3, as DNA: TGTGCCAGCAGTCATCGGGACAGGGGGCAGGATACGCAGTATTTT.

CDR3 nucleotide sequence: TGTGCCAGCAGCCAGGCTCTTGGGATCTATGGCTACACCTTC. Translation: CASSQALGIYGYTF. J is TRBJ1-2 and V is TRBV3-1; D is unresolved. The CDR3 has 14 residues. Germline loops: CDR1 LGHDT, CDR2 YNNKEL (reference sequence). Between the trimmed V and J ends, which lost 3 bases and 4 bases, there was a span of 12 bases.

The sample holds many counts of this clonotype. This rearrangement joins TRBV14 to TRBJ1-3, with no clear D. Trimming cost V 2 bases and J 8 bases, with 4 bases left between them. CDR1 and CDR2 from the germline V gene are SGHDN and FVKESK. The CDR3 covers 11 residues. Written as DNA, the CDR3 is TGTGCCAGCAGCCAATCATACACCATATATTTT. Translated, it gives CASSQSYTIYF.

CDR3 amino acids: CASRPRGGTEAFF. DNA for the CDR3: TGTGCCAGCAGGCCCCGGGGGGGCACTGAAGCTTTCTTT. The chain employs TRBV11-1 and TRBJ1-1; tentatively, D is TRBD1 (5 bases). Between the trimmed V and J ends, which lost 6 bases and 4 bases, there was a span of 12 bases. The CDR3 length is 13 residues. Looked up from germline, CDR1 is SGHAT and CDR2 is FQDESV (reference sequence). The full variable domain, in which reference TRBV11-1 and TRBJ1-1 provide the parts outside the CDR3, is EAEVAQSPRYKITEKSQAVAFWCDPISGHATLYWYRQILGQGPELLVQFQDESVVDDSQLPKDRFSAERLKGVDSTLKIQPAELGDSAMYLCASRPRGGTEAFFGQGTRLTVV.

This clonotype was observed a handful of times. V gene TRBV6-5 combines with J gene TRBJ2-3; maybe TRBD2 (6 bases). V was cut by 6 bases and J by 2 bases, with 21 bases left in between. Germline CDR1 MNHEY, CDR2 SVGAGI. The CDR3 spans 17 residues. The CDR3 reads CASSPTGWAGHTDTQYF. The CDR3 DNA reads TGTGCCAGCAGCCCCACGGGCTGGGCGGGGCACACAGATACGCAGTATTTT.

J is TRBJ2-5 and V is TRBV6-2 or TRBV6-3; 9 positions match TRBD2. The CDR3 totals 12 residues. The germline V gene has CDR1 MNHEY and CDR2 SVGEGT. V shed 7 bases, J shed 7 bases, and the junction held 4 bases outside the gene matches. The CDR3 here is CASNPRGGTQYF. CDR3 in DNA: TGTGCCAGCAATCCGCGGGGGGGGACCCAGTACTTC.

V is TRBV3-1 and J is TRBJ1-5, with unresolved D. The CDR3 sequence is 14 residues long. The germline V gene has CDR1 LGHDT and CDR2 YNNKEL (reference sequence). V gave up 8 bases and J gave up 5 bases, with 16 bases separating them. CDR3 sequence (DNA): TGTGCCAGCGCTTCTGGGATCTATCATCAGCCCCAGCATTTT. This codes for CASASGIYHQPQHF.

CDR3 DNA sequence: TGTGCCAGCAGCGTATCAAGGACAGGGGACGGCTACACCTTC. Its translation: CASSVSRTGDGYTF. This chain joins TRBV9 and TRBJ1-2; 9 bases fit TRBD1. The J segment lost 8 bases and the V segment lost 1 base, leaving 6 bases of the junction unmatched. Germline V lookup: CDR1 SGDLS, CDR2 YYNGEE. This CDR3 is 14 amino acids long.

At least ten counts were recorded for this clonotype. The V and J genes are TRBV7-2 and TRBJ2-3; D gene unclear. CDR1 and CDR2 from the germline V gene are SGHTA and FQGNSA. The CDR3 totals 17 residues. V dropped 0 bases and J dropped 0 bases, with 13 bases sitting between them. The CDR3 reads CASSLALTSGSTDTQYF. As DNA, the CDR3 is TGTGCCAGCAGCTTAGCGCTGACCAGTGGAAGCACAGATACGCAGTATTTT.

This chain joins TRBV6-5 and TRBJ2-7; 11 bases line up with TRBD1. CDR3 size: 16 residues. The J segment lost 9 bases and the V segment lost 0 bases, leaving 10 bases of the junction unmatched. Germline lookup yields CDR1 MNHEY and CDR2 SVGAGI. The CDR3 loop is CASSYSLDRGRFVQYF. The DNA of the CDR3 is TGTGCCAGCAGTTACTCTTTGGACAGGGGGCGTTTCGTGCAGTACTTC.

This clonotype was counted at least ten times. V and J are TRBV4-2 and TRBJ1-1; 8 bases map to TRBD1. Germline loops: CDR1 LGHNA, CDR2 YNFKEQ. The CDR3 is 15 residues long. The junction had 10 bases not matched to a gene; V was cut back by 0 bases and J by 10 bases. The CDR3 region has the DNA TGTGCCAGCAGCCAAGAAGGGTCCAGGGGGCGCGTAGCTTTCTTT. This codes for CASSQEGSRGRVAFF.

Ten or more counts support this clonotype. The V and J genes are TRBV29-1 and TRBJ1-1; no clear D gene. Trimming stripped 6 bases from V and 11 bases from J, with 19 bases between. Per the germline V gene, CDR1 is SQVTM and CDR2 is ANQGSEA. This CDR3 comprises 12 residues. CDR3 in DNA: TGCAGCGTGAAGGTTGGCCTCCTTGAGGCTTTCTTT. Its protein product is CSVKVGLLEAFF.

A few counts support this clonotype. J is TRBJ2-3 and V is TRBV7-9; no clear D. The germline V gene encodes CDR1 SEHNR and CDR2 FQNEAQ (reference sequence). This CDR3 has 12 amino acids. The V end lost 5 bases, the J end lost 7 bases, and 10 bases lay between the germline ends. CDR3 bases: TGTGCCAGCAGCCCCGCCCCCAATACGCAGTATTTT. Its translation is CASSPAPNTQYF.

The V and J genes are TRBV3-1 and TRBJ2-5; TRBD2 agrees at 9 bases. The CDR3 consists of 19 residues. Germline V gene sequence: CDR1 LGHDT, CDR2 YNNKEL (reference sequence). Losses at the gene ends were 1 base for V and 6 bases for J; bases not matched to a gene: 18. The CDR3 nucleotides read TGTGCCAGCAGCCAAGCCGGGAAGGAGGGACTAGCCTCTCGGAAGACCCAGTACTTC. It encodes CASSQAGKEGLASRKTQYF.

The chain combines TRBV2 with TRBJ1-5; D gene unclear. This CDR3 region has 16 residues. Germline-derived CDR1 and CDR2 are SNHLY and FYNNEI. V was clipped by 6 bases and J by 2 bases, with 17 bases between them. CDR3 in DNA: TGTGCCAGCAGCGGGATCCCAGGCTTCCGCAATCAGCCCCAGCATTTT. Its protein product is CASSGIPGFRNQPQHF.

This clonotype has just a few counts. The chain joins TRBV7-9 to TRBJ1-2, with 7 positions matching TRBD1. The CDR3 consists of 14 residues. Trimming at V came to 1 base and at J to 4 bases, leaving 3 bases not matched to a gene. CDR1 and CDR2 from the germline V gene are SEHNR and FQNEAQ (reference sequence). The CDR3 nucleotides read TGTGCCAGCAGCTTAGATCGGACAGGCTATGGCTACACCTTC. Protein sequence: CASSLDRTGYGYTF.

In its sample, this clonotype was seen many times. This sequence joins TRBV3-1 and TRBJ1-4; D is perhaps TRBD1 (5 bases). Germline V lookup: CDR1 LGHDT, CDR2 YNNKEL (reference sequence). Trimming shortened V by 6 bases and J by 8 bases, and 16 bases separated the two germline ends. The CDR3 length is 14 residues. The CDR3 DNA reads TGTGCCAGCAGAGAGGAAGGGGTACAAGAAAAACTGTTTTTT. Translating it yields CASREEGVQEKLFF. Together with reference TRBV3-1 and TRBJ1-4, the CDR3 gives the full variable domain: DTAVSQTPKYLVTQMGNDKSIKCEQNLGHDTMYWYKQDSKKFLKIMFSYNNKELIINETVPNRFSPKSPDKAHLNLHINSLELGDSAVYFCASREEGVQEKLFFGSGTQLSVL.

This clonotype was observed a few times. One end of the junction varies from germline; a read error may be responsible. V is TRBV15 and J is TRBJ1-5, with D unresolved. The CDR3 runs 15 residues. Germline CDR1 is LNHNV and CDR2 is YYDKDF (reference sequence). CDR3 DNA: TGTGCCACCAGCCCGCTCCCGGGTAGCAATCAGCTCCAGCATTTT. This encodes CATSPLPGSNQLQHF.

This clonotype was observed a handful of times. The V call is TRBV15, the J call TRBJ2-1; 9 bases line up with TRBD1. This CDR3 is 17 amino acids long. V gave up 2 bases and J gave up 1 base; unmatched junction bases: 6. CDR1 LNHNV and CDR2 YYDKDF come from the germline V gene (reference sequence). CDR3 DNA sequence: TGTGCCACCAGCAGAAAAAGTGGGACAGGGTCCTACAATGAGCAGTTCTTC. Amino acid sequence: CATSRKSGTGSYNEQFF.

This clonotype was picked up many times. The gene calls are TRBV12-3 or TRBV12-4 and TRBJ1-2; D may be TRBD1 (6 bases). This CDR3 comprises 15 residues. V dropped 4 bases and J dropped 8 bases, with 20 bases sitting between them. CDR3 residues: CASSWRDNWPEGYTF. The CDR3, as DNA: TGTGCCAGCAGTTGGCGGGACAATTGGCCGGAAGGCTACACCTTC.